A single sample gave rise to the 29 T cell receptor beta chains below, sequenced in a study of blood T cell repertoires in COVID-19. The data were produced by immunoSEQ multiplex PCR, yet TCRdb's version contains in-frame clones alone and is incomplete. The table has tens of thousands of clones, approximately 90% seen once. The sequencing input was peripheral blood. The receptors here all came from a man aged 50-59 years with acute or convalescent COVID-19.

For the CDR3, the DNA is TGTGCTAGTGCTTGGGACAGCTCCTACGAGCAGTACTTC. The encoded protein is CASAWDSSYEQYF. The gene calls are TRBV12-5 and TRBJ2-7; 7 nucleotides line up with TRBD1. The CDR3 contains 13 residues. After removal of 7 bases from V and 0 bases from J, the junction contained 3 bases not matched to a gene. Germline V lookup: CDR1 LGHNT, CDR2 FRNRAP.

This chain joins TRBV7-8 and TRBJ2-7; D may be TRBD2 (5 bases). Trimming shortened V by 5 bases and J by 6 bases, and 20 bases separated the two germline ends. The CDR3 is 15 amino acids. The V gene's germline CDR1 is SGHVS and CDR2 FQNEAQ. CDR3 DNA: TGTGCCAGCAGCCCCCTGGAGCTGGGAGAGGCCGAGCAGTACTTC. It codes for CASSPLELGEAEQYF. The full variable domain, in which reference TRBV7-8 and TRBJ2-7 provide the parts outside the CDR3, is GAGVSQSPRYKVAKRGQDVALRCDPISGHVSLFWYQQALGQGPEFLTYFQNEAQLDKSGLPSDRFFAERPEGSVSTLKIQRTQQEDSAVYLCASSPLELGEAEQYFGPGTRLTVT.

As to this clone: One junction end disagrees with the germline gene, perhaps due to a read error. This chain joins TRBV11-2 and TRBJ2-7, with a possible D match to TRBD2 (6 bases). The germline CDR1 and CDR2 sequences are SGHAT and FQNNGV. This CDR3 has 11 amino acids. The CDR3 here is CASSLGTWRAF. DNA for the CDR3: TGTGCCAGCAGCTTGGGGACCTGGAGGGCCTTC. Drawing the rest from reference TRBV11-2 and TRBJ2-7, the complete variable domain is EAGVAQSPRYKIIEKRQSVAFWCNPISGHATLYWYQQILGQGPKLLIQFQNNGVVDDSQLPKDRFSAERLKGVDSTLKIQPAKLEDSAVYLCASSLGTWRAFGPGTRLTVT.

This chain links TRBV24-1 with TRBJ2-1; 8 bases are a match to TRBD1. Germline trimming cut 3 bases from V and 6 bases from J; bases unmatched to any gene: 12. Per the germline V gene, CDR1 is KGHDR and CDR2 is SFDVKD. The CDR3 totals 17 residues. CDR3 coding DNA: TGTGCCACCAGTGATGCCGGGACAGGATTGGGGTCCAATGAGCAGTTCTTC. Translation gives CATSDAGTGLGSNEQFF.

The V call is TRBV2, the J call TRBJ2-1, with 8 bases identical to TRBD2. CDR1 is SNHLY, CDR2 FYNNEI, per germline. The CDR3 has 12 amino acids. The CDR3 reads CSGAGGPNEQFF. The DNA for the CDR3 is TGTTCCGGCGCGGGGGGTCCCAATGAGCAGTTCTTC.

The chain joins TRBV3-1 (or the pseudogene TRBV3-2) to TRBJ1-3, with D uncertain. The CDR3 consists of 15 residues. The V gene lost 0 bases and the J gene lost 0 bases, with 6 bases spanning the gap. Germline V CDR1 and CDR2: LGHDT, YNNKEL (reference sequence). CDR3 in amino acids: CASSQEGPSGNTIYF. The DNA for the CDR3 is TGTGCCAGCAGCCAAGAGGGCCCCTCTGGAAACACCATATATTTT.

The chain links TRBV7-2 to TRBJ2-5, with 12 bases lining up with TRBD2. The CDR3 has 14 residues. Germline V gene data show CDR1 as SGHTA and CDR2 as FQGNSA. With V trimmed by 5 bases and J by 4 bases, 2 bases remained unmatched. The CDR3 DNA reads TGTGCCAGCAGCCCTAGCGGGGGGGGAGAGACCCAGTACTTC. Its translation: CASSPSGGGETQYF. Full variable domain (outside the CDR3, taken from reference TRBV7-2 and TRBJ2-5): GAGVSQSPSNKVTEKGKDVELRCDPISGHTALYWYRQSLGQGLEFLIYFQGNSAPDKSGLPSDRFSAERTGGSVSTLTIQRTQQEDSAVYLCASSPSGGGETQYFGPGTRLLVL.

V gene TRBV5-4 combines with J gene TRBJ2-2; no firm D call. Germline lookup yields CDR1 SGHNT and CDR2 YYREEE (reference sequence). V was pared by 0 bases and J by 5 bases, with 5 bases between. The CDR3 is 13 amino acids. The CDR3 here is CASSLDRTGELFF. CDR3 DNA: TGTGCCAGCAGCTTGGACCGGACCGGGGAGCTGTTTTTT. Full variable domain (missing parts from reference TRBV5-4 and TRBJ2-2): ETGVTQSPTHLIKTRGQQVTLRCSSQSGHNTVSWYQQALGQGPQFIFQYYREEENGRGNFPPRFSGLQFPNYSSELNVNALELDDSALYLCASSLDRTGELFFGEGSRLTVL.

The chain is built from TRBV14 and TRBJ2-3; 9 nucleotides agree with TRBD1. Germline V gene sequence: CDR1 SGHDN, CDR2 FVKESK. This CDR3 comprises 13 residues. V trimming: 5 bases; J trimming: 6 bases; junction bases outside the gene matches: 3. CDR3 protein: CASSWTGVDTQYF. CDR3 DNA sequence: TGTGCCAGCAGCTGGACAGGGGTGGATACGCAGTATTTT.

J is TRBJ1-5 and V is TRBV6-5; 8 bases map to TRBD1. The CDR3 is 15 amino acids. Trimming took 6 bases from V and 2 from J; bases not matched to a gene: 6. The V gene's germline CDR1 is MNHEY and CDR2 SVGAGI. The CDR3 sequence is CASRDQGAGNQPQHF. The CDR3 coding sequence is TGTGCCAGCAGAGATCAGGGGGCTGGCAATCAGCCCCAGCATTTT.

The chain recombines TRBV25-1 with TRBJ1-3; TRBD1 is a possible D gene (5 bases). The CDR3 runs 14 residues. Germline loops: CDR1 MGHDK, CDR2 SYGVNS. V lost 2 bases, J lost 1 base, and 6 bases lay in between. The CDR3 reads CASSERGSGNTIYF. The CDR3, as DNA: TGTGCCAGCAGTGAAAGGGGTTCTGGAAACACCATATATTTT.

In this sample, this clone turned up once. The genes are TRBV6-4 and TRBJ1-5; D is undetermined. Germline lookup yields CDR1 MRHNA and CDR2 SNTAGT. There are 13 residues in the CDR3. V was trimmed by 6 bases and J by 6 bases, leaving 12 bases between them. The CDR3: CASSVLFGQPQHF. The CDR3 DNA follows: TGTGCCAGCAGCGTGCTGTTCGGTCAGCCCCAGCATTTT.

The rearrangement uses TRBV28 and TRBJ1-6; the D gene is possibly TRBD1 (6 bases). Germline values: CDR1 MDHEN, CDR2 SYDVKM. The CDR3 is made up of 19 amino acids. The V and J ends lost 6 bases and 10 bases respectively, with 31 bases between them. The CDR3 spells CASSATGTYLKLIRSPLHF. As DNA, the CDR3 is TGTGCCAGCAGCGCAACCGGGACATACCTAAAATTGATCCGGTCACCCCTCCACTTT.

The V call is TRBV3-1 (or the pseudogene TRBV3-2), the J call TRBJ1-2, with 10 bases matching TRBD1. The germline CDR1 and CDR2 sequences are LGHDT and YNNKEL (reference sequence). The CDR3 extends over 14 amino acids. V was clipped by 4 bases and J by 5 bases; unmatched bases: 4. CDR3 sequence: CASSRDRGLYGYTF. CDR3 sequence (DNA): TGTGCCAGCAGCCGGGACAGGGGACTTTATGGCTACACCTTC.

The V gene is TRBV2, the J gene TRBJ2-4; 7 nucleotides line up with TRBD1. V lost 3 bases to trimming and J lost 1 base; unmatched junction nucleotides: 3. The CDR3 consists of 15 residues. Per the germline V gene, CDR1 is SNHLY and CDR2 is FYNNEI. CDR3: CASSDVTGAKNIQYF. In DNA form, the CDR3 reads TGTGCCAGCAGTGATGTGACAGGGGCCAAAAACATTCAGTACTTC.

The chain carries TRBV19 and TRBJ2-2; tentative D call: TRBD1 (5 bases). Trimming cost V 4 bases and J 4 bases, with 13 bases left between them. Per germline, CDR1 LNHDA and CDR2 SQIVND (reference sequence). The CDR3 extends over 15 amino acids. This CDR3 is CASSRSRTSTGELFF. CDR3 DNA: TGTGCCAGTAGTAGGTCCCGGACATCCACCGGGGAGCTGTTTTTT.

In its sample, this clone was seen once. The J gene is TRBJ1-6, the V gene TRBV12-2; the listed D gene, TRBD1, was not tested against the DNA. TRBV12-2 is an annotated pseudogene. The CDR3 length is 16 residues. CDR3 amino acids: CASRLERQGARSPLHF. The CDR3 DNA reads as TGTGCAAGTCGCTTAGAACGCCAGGGGGCGCGTTCACCCCTCCACTTT.

This chain joins TRBV5-1 and TRBJ2-3, with TRBD2 as a possible D gene (5 bases). The CDR3 consists of 14 residues. Germline V gene data show CDR1 as SGHRS and CDR2 as YFSETQ. Trimming took off 1 base at V and 5 bases at J, with 11 bases between the two ends. Here the CDR3 reads CASSLNSGGDTQYF. Here the CDR3 DNA reads TGCGCCAGCAGCTTGAACTCCGGAGGAGATACGCAGTATTTT.

The chain combines TRBV12-3 or TRBV12-4 with TRBJ2-7, with D maybe TRBD2 (5 bases). V dropped 3 bases and J dropped 7 bases, with 10 bases sitting between them. This CDR3 contains 12 residues. The CDR3 is CASSLRVREQYF. The CDR3 DNA follows: TGTGCCAGCAGTTTGAGGGTTAGGGAGCAGTACTTC.

The chain couples TRBV19 to TRBJ1-1, with a tentative D call TRBD1 (5 bases). Per the germline V gene, CDR1 is LNHDA and CDR2 is SQIVND (reference sequence). This CDR3 is 12 amino acids long. V lost 5 bases, J lost 12 bases, and 16 bases lay in between. CDR3 sequence: CASSGARTTTFF. Written as DNA, the CDR3 is TGTGCCAGTAGTGGGGCCCGGACAACGACTTTCTTT.

V and J are TRBV5-5 and TRBJ1-1; tentatively, D is TRBD1 (5 bases). Germline values: CDR1 SGHKS, CDR2 YYEKEE (reference sequence). The CDR3 totals 14 residues. V was clipped by 2 bases and J by 8 bases, with 16 bases between them. Written as DNA, the CDR3 is TGTGCCAGCAGCTTCCCAGGGCCTACAACAGAAGCTTTCTTT. Protein product: CASSFPGPTTEAFF.

The chain combines TRBV7-9 with TRBJ2-7, with TRBD2 matching 7 bases. Unmatched junction bases numbered 10, after V lost 11 bases and J lost 6 bases. This CDR3 has 12 amino acids. Per germline, CDR1 SEHNR and CDR2 FQNEAQ (reference sequence). CDR3 in DNA: TGTGCCGGCGCGGGAGACCCGGCCGAGCAGTACTTC. This encodes CAGAGDPAEQYF.

In its sample, this clone was seen once. The chain combines TRBV24-1 with TRBJ2-6; 8 bases match TRBD1. Per the germline V gene, CDR1 is KGHDR and CDR2 is SFDVKD. Trimming cost V 2 bases and J 2 bases; bases outside gene matches: 1. The length of the CDR3 is 16 residues. The CDR3 DNA reads as TGTGCCACCAGTGATTCACAGGGGGCTGGGGCCAACGTCCTGACTTTC. The encoded protein is CATSDSQGAGANVLTF.

In its sample, this clone was seen once. The chain has TRBV5-4 and TRBJ2-2, with 7 bases lining up with TRBD2. From germline, CDR1 is SGHNT and CDR2 YYREEE (reference sequence). This CDR3 has 14 residues. Trimming took 3 bases from V and 8 from J; bases not matched to a gene: 7. In nucleotides, the CDR3 is TGTGCCAGCAGCTCGTCTGGACTAGTAGGGGAGCTGTTTTTT. The encoded protein is CASSSSGLVGELFF.

The chain combines TRBV19 with TRBJ2-7; TRBD1 matches 10 bases. CDR1 LNHDA and CDR2 SQIVND come from the germline V gene (reference sequence). The CDR3 runs to 15 residues. The trim removed 5 bases at V and 2 bases at J, leaving 6 bases unmatched. The DNA for the CDR3 is TGTGCCAGTAGTCCAACCGGGACAGGGGCCTACGAGCAGTACTTC. Amino acid sequence: CASSPTGTGAYEQYF.

This chain joins TRBV5-4 and TRBJ2-5; the match to TRBD1 covers 9 bases. Germline CDR1 SGHNT, CDR2 YYREEE (reference sequence). V lost 4 bases to trimming and J lost 10 bases; unmatched junction nucleotides: 17. The CDR3 sequence is 16 residues long. The CDR3 here is CASSRTPGQGSSGQYF. The CDR3 region has the DNA TGTGCCAGCAGCCGAACACCGGGACAGGGTTCGTCGGGCCAGTACTTC.

The chain links TRBV10-3 to TRBJ1-5; TRBD1 aligns across 8 bases. This CDR3 contains 12 residues. CDR1 and CDR2 from the germline V gene are ENHRY and SYGVKD. The trim removed 8 bases at V and 7 bases at J, leaving 4 bases unmatched. The chain's CDR3 is CAIGTGGQPQHF. CDR3 coding DNA: TGTGCCATCGGCACAGGGGGGCAGCCCCAGCATTTT.

The chain employs TRBV14 and TRBJ1-1; weak D call: TRBD1 (6 bases). The germline V gene encodes CDR1 SGHDN and CDR2 FVKESK. This CDR3 is 15 amino acids long. The ends were cut back, 0 bases at V and 4 bases at J, with 12 bases in the middle. The CDR3 bases are TGTGCCAGCAGCCAAGAGACCTTACAGGGCACTGAAGCTTTCTTT. Residues: CASSQETLQGTEAFF.

This chain joins TRBV15 and TRBJ1-1; D perhaps matches TRBD1 (5 bases). The CDR3 runs to 13 residues. Trimming removed 4 bases from V and 4 bases from J, with 10 bases in between. Germline loops: CDR1 LNHNV, CDR2 YYDKDF (reference sequence). For the CDR3, the DNA is TGTGCCACCAGCACCCAAAGGGGCACTGAAGCTTTCTTT. Its protein is CATSTQRGTEAFF.